One sample yielded the 14 T cell receptor beta chains listed below, sequenced in a study of beta chain features in type 1 diabetes. Expressed TCRB transcripts got sequenced, as all isolated RNA was reverse transcribed. TCRdb's copy holds only in-frame clones and misses some; the assay was immunoSEQ multiplex PCR. The sample has under 450,000 clones; about 15% are singletons. Sequenced sample: naive CD4+ T cells from blood. These receptors were obtained from a young woman in good health.

The rearrangement joins TRBV19 to TRBJ1-1; 7 nucleotides agree with TRBD1. Germline V gene data show CDR1 as LNHDA and CDR2 as SQIVND (reference sequence). CDR3 length: 14 amino acids. With V trimmed by 7 bases and J by 0 bases, 5 bases remained unmatched. The CDR3 loop reads CASNSGGMNTEAFF. The CDR3 DNA follows: TGTGCCAGTAATTCAGGGGGTATGAACACTGAAGCTTTCTTT.

In this sample, this clone turned up a few times. The chain combines TRBV28 with TRBJ1-1; unclear D gene. The CDR3 totals 16 residues. The germline V gene has CDR1 MDHEN and CDR2 SYDVKM. V lost 6 bases to trimming and J lost 1 base, with 18 bases between them. The CDR3 region has the DNA TGTGCCAGCAGACTGGGCGGGAGGAGGGAGAACACTGAAGCTTTCTTT. Translating gives CASRLGGRRENTEAFF.

With regard to this clone: Within the sample, other DNA sequences also encode this same CDR3. This chain uses TRBV29-1 with TRBJ1-1; 8 nucleotides align to TRBD1. With V trimmed by 6 bases and J by 1 base, 4 bases remained unmatched. There are 13 residues in the CDR3. Germline V lookup: CDR1 SQVTM, CDR2 ANQGSEA. The CDR3 sequence is CSVRTGTNTEAFF. The CDR3 DNA reads TGCAGCGTCCGGACAGGGACGAACACTGAAGCTTTCTTT.

This chain uses TRBV4-3 with TRBJ2-7; D possibly corresponds to TRBD1 (6 bases). The germline V gene has CDR1 LGHNA and CDR2 YSLEER. V was shortened by 4 bases and J by 7 bases, with 11 bases between the two germline ends. CDR3 length: 12 amino acids. Here the CDR3 reads CASSRGPGEQYF. The CDR3 region has the DNA TGCGCCAGCAGCCGGGGGCCGGGGGAGCAGTACTTC.

This clone was counted a few times. V is TRBV29-1 and J is TRBJ1-4; 8 nucleotides line up with TRBD1. With 7 bases clipped from V and 2 bases from J, the junction kept 9 bases outside the gene matches. Germline lookup yields CDR1 SQVTM and CDR2 ANQGSEA. The CDR3 is 15 residues long. The CDR3 DNA reads as TGCAGCGCTTTGGACAGGGTTAAGACTAATGAAAAACTGTTTTTT. This sequence encodes CSALDRVKTNEKLFF. Using reference TRBV29-1 and TRBJ1-4 for the parts outside the CDR3, the full variable domain is SAVISQKPSRDICQRGTSLTIQCQVDSQVTMMFWYRQQPGQSLTLIATANQGSEATYESGFVIDKFPISRPNLTFSTLTVSNMSPEDSSIYLCSALDRVKTNEKLFFGSGTQLSVL.

This clone occurred a few times. The chain has TRBV15 and TRBJ1-4; tentatively, D is TRBD1 (5 bases). CDR1 is LNHNV and CDR2 is YYDKDF in the germline V gene (reference sequence). V was shortened by 0 bases and J by 7 bases, with 9 bases between the two germline ends. The CDR3 extends over 14 amino acids. CDR3 amino acids: CATSREVGGEKLFF. The CDR3 nucleotides read TGTGCCACCAGCAGAGAGGTCGGGGGTGAAAAACTGTTTTTT.

This rearrangement joins TRBV29-1 to TRBJ1-1; perhaps TRBD1 as D (5 bases). V lost 7 bases and J lost 1, with 19 bases in between. Germline loops: CDR1 SQVTM, CDR2 ANQGSEA. The CDR3 is made up of 15 amino acids. CDR3 loop: CSAYSRGRANTEAFF. In nucleotides, the CDR3 is TGCAGCGCATACTCAAGGGGAAGGGCGAACACTGAAGCTTTCTTT.

The V gene is TRBV18, the J gene TRBJ1-4; no definite D call. V was cut by 5 bases and J by 2 bases, with 12 bases left in between. The V gene's germline CDR1 is KGHSH and CDR2 LQKENI. This CDR3 comprises 15 residues. The CDR3 DNA follows: TGTGCCAGCTCAGCGGAGAGGGCGACTAATGAAAAACTGTTTTTT. Protein sequence: CASSAERATNEKLFF.

This clone came up a few times. V usage is TRBV13 and J usage is TRBJ2-1; 9 nucleotides align to TRBD1. The CDR3 covers 16 residues. V lost 3 bases, J lost 0 bases, and 3 bases stayed unmatched. The V gene's germline CDR1 is PRHDT and CDR2 FYEKMQ (reference sequence). As DNA, the CDR3 is TGTGCCAGCAGCTTGACAGGGGGTAGCTCCTACAATGAGCAGTTCTTC. Amino acid sequence: CASSLTGGSSYNEQFF.

V and J are TRBV5-1 and TRBJ1-2, with D unclear. This CDR3 has 15 residues. CDR1 and CDR2 (germline): SGHRS, YFSETQ. The V end lost 0 bases, the J end lost 0 bases, and 9 bases lay between the germline ends. The CDR3: CASSLVGSSNYGYTF. DNA of the CDR3: TGCGCCAGCAGCTTGGTCGGGTCCTCTAACTATGGCTACACCTTC.

The chain is built from TRBV5-4 and TRBJ2-7, with D possibly TRBD2 on 7 matching bases. The V gene lost 3 bases and the J gene lost 3 bases, with 13 bases spanning the gap. The CDR3 extends over 14 amino acids. Per germline, CDR1 SGHNT and CDR2 YYREEE (reference sequence). CDR3: CASSSAGAGYEQYF. The CDR3 DNA is TGTGCCAGCAGCTCTGCGGGGGCCGGCTACGAGCAGTACTTC.

The sample holds a few counts of this clone. The chain uses TRBV15 and TRBJ1-4; D might be TRBD1 (6 bases). CDR3 size: 14 residues. The V end was cut by 0 bases, the J end by 10 bases, with 12 bases between. Germline V CDR1 and CDR2: LNHNV, YYDKDF (reference sequence). The CDR3 DNA reads TGTGCCACCAGCAGAGATCGAGGACAGCTAAAACTGTTTTTT. Its translation: CATSRDRGQLKLFF.

The chain has TRBV5-1 and TRBJ2-1, with 9 bases lining up with TRBD2. Germline lookup yields CDR1 SGHRS and CDR2 YFSETQ. This CDR3 contains 15 residues. The V segment lost 7 bases and the J segment 9 bases; nucleotides outside the gene matches: 14. CDR3: CASVVVAGAPGEQFF. As DNA, the CDR3 is TGCGCCAGCGTCGTAGTAGCGGGGGCCCCCGGTGAGCAGTTCTTC. Together with reference TRBV5-1 and TRBJ2-1, the CDR3 gives the full variable domain: KAGVTQTPRYLIKTRGQQVTLSCSPISGHRSVSWYQQTPGQGLQFLFEYFSETQRNKGNFPGRFSGRQFSNSRSEMNVSTLELGDSALYLCASVVVAGAPGEQFFGPGTRLTVL.

In this sample, this clone turned up a few times. The rearrangement uses TRBV30 and TRBJ2-1, with TRBD2 as a possible D gene (6 bases). The CDR3 contains 15 residues. CDR1 GTSNPN and CDR2 SVGIG come from the germline V gene (reference sequence). V was clipped by 0 bases and J by 3 bases, with 12 bases between them. The CDR3 DNA is TGTGCCTGGAGTGTACGGGGGAGTCGCTACAATGAGCAGTTCTTC. Translating it yields CAWSVRGSRYNEQFF.